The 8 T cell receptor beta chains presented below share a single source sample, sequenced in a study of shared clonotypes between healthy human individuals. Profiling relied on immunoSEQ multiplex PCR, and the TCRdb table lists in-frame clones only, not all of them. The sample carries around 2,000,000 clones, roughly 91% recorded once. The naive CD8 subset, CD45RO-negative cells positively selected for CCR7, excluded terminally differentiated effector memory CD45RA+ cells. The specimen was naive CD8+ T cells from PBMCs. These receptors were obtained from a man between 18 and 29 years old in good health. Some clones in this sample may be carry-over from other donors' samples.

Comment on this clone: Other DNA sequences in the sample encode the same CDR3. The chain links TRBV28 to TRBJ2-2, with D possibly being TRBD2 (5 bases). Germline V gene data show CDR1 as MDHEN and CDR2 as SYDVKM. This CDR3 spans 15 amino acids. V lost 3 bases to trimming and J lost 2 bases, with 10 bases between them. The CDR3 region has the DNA TGTGCCAGCAGTTTGGGAGCGGACAACACCGGGGAGCTGTTTTTT. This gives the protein CASSLGADNTGELFF.

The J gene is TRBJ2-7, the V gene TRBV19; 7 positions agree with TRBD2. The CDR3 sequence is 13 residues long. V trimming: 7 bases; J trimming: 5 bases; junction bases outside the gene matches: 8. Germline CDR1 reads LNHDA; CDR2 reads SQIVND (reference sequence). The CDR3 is CASKSGEGHEQYF. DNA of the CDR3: TGTGCCAGTAAGAGCGGGGAGGGTCACGAGCAGTACTTC.

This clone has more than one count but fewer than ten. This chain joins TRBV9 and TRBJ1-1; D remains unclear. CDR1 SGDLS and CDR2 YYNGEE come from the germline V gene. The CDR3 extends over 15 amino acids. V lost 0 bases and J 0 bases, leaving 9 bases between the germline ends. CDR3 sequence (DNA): TGTGCCAGCAGCGTAGTCCCCAGTATGAACACTGAAGCTTTCTTT. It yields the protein CASSVVPSMNTEAFF. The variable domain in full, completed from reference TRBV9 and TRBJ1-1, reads DSGVTQTPKHLITATGQRVTLRCSPRSGDLSVYWYQQSLDQGLQFLIQYYNGEERAKGNILERFSAQQFPDLHSELNLSSLELGDSALYFCASSVVPSMNTEAFFGQGTRLTVV.

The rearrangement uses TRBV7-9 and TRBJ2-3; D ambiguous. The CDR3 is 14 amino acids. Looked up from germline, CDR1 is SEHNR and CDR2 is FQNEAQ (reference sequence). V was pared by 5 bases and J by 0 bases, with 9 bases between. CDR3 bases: TGTGCCAGCAGCGCAATGAGGAGCACAGATACGCAGTATTTT. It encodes CASSAMRSTDTQYF.

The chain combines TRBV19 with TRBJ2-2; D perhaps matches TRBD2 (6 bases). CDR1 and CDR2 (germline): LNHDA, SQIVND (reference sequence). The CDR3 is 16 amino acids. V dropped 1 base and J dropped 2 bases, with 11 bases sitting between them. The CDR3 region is CASSIGPGANTGELFF. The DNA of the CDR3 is TGTGCCAGTAGTATAGGGCCGGGAGCAAACACCGGGGAGCTGTTTTTT.

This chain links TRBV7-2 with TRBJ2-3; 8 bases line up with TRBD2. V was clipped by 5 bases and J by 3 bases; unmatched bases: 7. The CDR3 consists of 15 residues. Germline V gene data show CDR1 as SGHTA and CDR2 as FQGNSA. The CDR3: CASSKLTSVTDTQYF. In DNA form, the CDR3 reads TGTGCCAGCAGCAAATTGACTAGCGTAACAGATACGCAGTATTTT.

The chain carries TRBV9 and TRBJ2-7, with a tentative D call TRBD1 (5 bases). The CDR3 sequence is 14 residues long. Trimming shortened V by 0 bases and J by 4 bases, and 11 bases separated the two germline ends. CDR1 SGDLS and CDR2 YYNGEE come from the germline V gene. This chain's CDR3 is CASSVARVGYEQYF. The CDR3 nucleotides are TGTGCCAGCAGCGTAGCCAGGGTAGGGTACGAGCAGTACTTC.

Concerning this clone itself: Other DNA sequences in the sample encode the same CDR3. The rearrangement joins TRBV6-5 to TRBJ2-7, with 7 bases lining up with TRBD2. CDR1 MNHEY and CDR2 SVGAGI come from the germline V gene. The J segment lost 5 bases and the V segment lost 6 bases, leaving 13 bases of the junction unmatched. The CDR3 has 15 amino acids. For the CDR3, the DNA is TGTGCCAGCAGGTCGCTCTCGCGGGAGATCCACGAGCAGTACTTC. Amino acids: CASRSLSREIHEQYF.